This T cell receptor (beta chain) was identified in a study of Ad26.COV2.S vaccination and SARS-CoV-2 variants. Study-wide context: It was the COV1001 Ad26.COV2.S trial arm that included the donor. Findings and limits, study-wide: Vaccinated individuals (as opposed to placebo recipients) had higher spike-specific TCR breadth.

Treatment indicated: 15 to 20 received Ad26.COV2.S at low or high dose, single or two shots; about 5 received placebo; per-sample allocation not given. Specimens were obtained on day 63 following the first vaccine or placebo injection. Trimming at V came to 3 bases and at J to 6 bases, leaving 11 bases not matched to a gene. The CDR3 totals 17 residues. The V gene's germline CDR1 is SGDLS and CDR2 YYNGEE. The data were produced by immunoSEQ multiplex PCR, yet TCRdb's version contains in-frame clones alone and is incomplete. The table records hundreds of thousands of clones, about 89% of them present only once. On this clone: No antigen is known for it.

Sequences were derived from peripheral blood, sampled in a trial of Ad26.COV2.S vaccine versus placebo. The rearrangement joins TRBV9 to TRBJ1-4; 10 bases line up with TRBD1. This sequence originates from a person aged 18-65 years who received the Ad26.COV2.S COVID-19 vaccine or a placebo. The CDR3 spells CASSGRDRGRSDEKLFF. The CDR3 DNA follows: TGTGCCAGCAGCGGCCGGGACAGGGGTCGATCTGATGAAAAACTGTTTTTT.